The T cell receptor beta chain under discussion was sequenced for a study of blood T cell repertoires in COVID-19. Looking at the study overall: Samples of COVID-19 (acute and convalescent) were obtained from the United States, Italy and Spain. T cells, B-cell-depleted T cells, or PBMCs provided the cDNA or gDNA that served as material.

Original methodology: Cell counts per sample came from amplifying reference gene primers. TCRdb's copy holds only in-frame clones and misses some; the assay was immunoSEQ multiplex PCR. Clonal size and the V and J genes are those of that table, whereas D and trimming came from the DNA. The sample holds some 110,000 clones, 71% seen once. This CDR3 region has 15 residues. The germline V gene has CDR1 SGHRS and CDR2 YFSETQ. The ends lost 0 bases at V and 4 bases at J; junction bases unmatched: 6. Sequencing was done on a sample of peripheral blood. The TCR comes from a human donor with acute or convalescent COVID-19. The donor label of this sample is uncertain. The genes are TRBV5-1 and TRBJ1-1, with 7 bases matching TRBD1. CDR3 residues: CASSLDRGSSTEAFF. DNA of the CDR3: TGCGCCAGCAGCTTGGACAGGGGATCGAGCACTGAAGCTTTCTTT. Looking up the rest from reference TRBV5-1 and TRBJ1-1 gives the full variable domain: KAGVTQTPRYLIKTRGQQVTLSCSPISGHRSVSWYQQTPGQGLQFLFEYFSETQRNKGNFPGRFSGRQFSNSRSEMNVSTLELGDSALYLCASSLDRGSSTEAFFGQGTRLTVV.